Shown below are 27 T cell receptor beta chains from a single sample sequenced in a study of cytomegalovirus exposure and HLA in healthy donors. The PCR ran on 60 Vbeta and 13 Jbeta primers. Data came from immunoSEQ multiplex PCR; TCRdb stores just in-frame clones and leaves some out. The sample holds about 58,000 clones. Sequencing used PBMCs. Every receptor here comes from a woman aged 18-29 years in good health and CMV-seronegative.

The V call is TRBV29-1, the J call TRBJ2-5, with a weak D call TRBD1 (6 bases). Between the trimmed V and J ends, which lost 7 bases and 5 bases, there was a span of 20 bases. The germline V gene has CDR1 SQVTM and CDR2 ANQGSEA. This CDR3 has 14 residues. CDR3 in amino acids: CSGHRVFSPETQYF. CDR3 nucleotide sequence: TGCAGCGGCCACAGGGTTTTTTCGCCGGAGACCCAGTACTTC.

The chain couples TRBV15 to TRBJ1-1, with D hard to call. Germline V CDR1 and CDR2: LNHNV, YYDKDF (reference sequence). The CDR3 length is 15 residues. The ends were cut back, 0 bases at V and 1 base at J, with 9 bases in the middle. The CDR3 bases are TGTGCCACCAGCAGAGATCGCTACCAGAACACTGAAGCTTTCTTT. This gives the protein CATSRDRYQNTEAFF. The whole variable domain, remainder taken from reference TRBV15 and TRBJ1-1, is DAMVIQNPRYQVTQFGKPVTLSCSQTLNHNVMYWYQQKSSQAPKLLFHYYDKDFNNEADTPDNFQSRRPNTSFCFLDIRSPGLGDTAMYLCATSRDRYQNTEAFFGQGTRLTVV.

CDR3 region: CASTDTVGYGYTF. Here the CDR3 DNA reads TGTGCCAGCACCGATACGGTTGGCTATGGCTACACCTTC. The rearrangement joins TRBV2 to TRBJ1-2; D gene ambiguous. Germline V gene sequence: CDR1 SNHLY, CDR2 FYNNEI. The CDR3 is 13 amino acids. The V and J ends lost 7 bases and 4 bases respectively, with 13 bases between them.

This chain connects TRBV6-1 to TRBJ1-2; TRBD1 aligns across 11 bases. The CDR3 length is 15 residues. Germline CDR1 and CDR2: MNHNS and SASEGT. V was pared by 2 bases and J by 3 bases, with 2 bases of the junction left unmatched. CDR3 bases: TGTGCCAGCAGTGAAAGGGACAGGGGGTACTATGGCTACACCTTC. Translated: CASSERDRGYYGYTF.

The gene calls are TRBV5-1 and TRBJ2-2, with no clear D. The CDR3 sequence is 15 residues long. Trimming shortened V by 7 bases and J by 4 bases, and 17 bases separated the two germline ends. CDR1 is SGHRS and CDR2 is YFSETQ in the germline V gene. CDR3 protein: CASGTVLSSTGELFF. The CDR3 region has the DNA TGCGCCAGCGGCACAGTCTTGAGCAGCACCGGGGAGCTGTTTTTT. The entire variable domain, with the rest obtained from reference TRBV5-1 and TRBJ2-2, is as follows: KAGVTQTPRYLIKTRGQQVTLSCSPISGHRSVSWYQQTPGQGLQFLFEYFSETQRNKGNFPGRFSGRQFSNSRSEMNVSTLELGDSALYLCASGTVLSSTGELFFGEGSRLTVL.

This sequence joins TRBV11-3 and TRBJ2-7; 7 bases are shared with TRBD1. The CDR3 contains 13 residues. V trimming: 3 bases; J trimming: 6 bases; junction bases outside the gene matches: 5. Germline V gene sequence: CDR1 SGHNT, CDR2 YENEEA. The CDR3 region is CASSLQNRGEQYF. CDR3 in DNA: TGTGCCAGCAGCTTGCAGAACAGGGGCGAGCAGTACTTC.

The V gene is TRBV7-9, the J gene TRBJ1-1; D possibly corresponds to TRBD1 (6 bases). The CDR3 consists of 14 residues. CDR1 is SEHNR, CDR2 FQNEAQ, per germline (reference sequence). Trimming removed 1 base at V and 2 bases at J, with 8 bases between. This CDR3 is CASSLVGGNTEAFF. The CDR3 DNA reads as TGTGCCAGCAGCTTAGTAGGGGGAAACACTGAAGCTTTCTTT.

This chain joins TRBV7-3 and TRBJ2-5; 10 bases agree with TRBD1. CDR1 is SGHTA and CDR2 is FQGTGA in the germline V gene. There are 17 residues in the CDR3. The junction had 13 bases not matched to a gene; V was cut back by 5 bases and J by 4 bases. In DNA, the CDR3 is TGTGCCAGCAGCCCCAACGGACAGGGGGGAGCGGGAGAGACCCAGTACTTC. It translates to CASSPNGQGGAGETQYF.

J is TRBJ2-1 and V is TRBV5-4; maybe TRBD2 (6 bases). Trimming left V 1 base short and J 10 bases short, with 12 bases between. The V gene's germline CDR1 is SGHNT and CDR2 YYREEE (reference sequence). The CDR3 length is 13 residues. CDR3 residues: CASSLIGTGEQFF. The CDR3 DNA is TGTGCCAGCAGCTTGATAGGGACTGGCGAGCAGTTCTTC.

The chain carries TRBV28 and TRBJ2-7, with 9 bases matching TRBD1. This CDR3 comprises 17 residues. The germline V gene encodes CDR1 MDHEN and CDR2 SYDVKM. The junction had 8 bases not matched to a gene; V was cut back by 2 bases and J by 0 bases. CDR3 amino acids: CASSLLGQGPSSYEQYF. Written as DNA, the CDR3 is TGTGCCAGCAGTTTACTTGGACAGGGGCCCTCCTCCTACGAGCAGTACTTC.

The chain uses TRBV5-1 and TRBJ1-4; D not resolved. Trimming cost V 0 bases and J 0 bases, with 6 bases left between them. This CDR3 spans 15 amino acids. Per germline, CDR1 SGHRS and CDR2 YFSETQ. CDR3 region: CASSLGAATNEKLFF. For the CDR3, the DNA is TGCGCCAGCAGCTTGGGGGCAGCAACTAATGAAAAACTGTTTTTT.

The V call is TRBV5-1, the J call TRBJ1-6; TRBD1 matches 9 bases. The CDR3 spans 16 residues. Germline lookup yields CDR1 SGHRS and CDR2 YFSETQ. The V and J ends lost 4 bases and 10 bases, in that order; junction bases with no gene match: 12. The CDR3 loop is CASSPGDRQGESPLHF. Here the CDR3 DNA reads TGCGCCAGCAGCCCGGGGGACCGACAGGGGGAATCACCCCTCCACTTT. The full variable domain, rest sourced from reference TRBV5-1 and TRBJ1-6, is KAGVTQTPRYLIKTRGQQVTLSCSPISGHRSVSWYQQTPGQGLQFLFEYFSETQRNKGNFPGRFSGRQFSNSRSEMNVSTLELGDSALYLCASSPGDRQGESPLHFGNGTRLTVT.

This rearrangement joins TRBV7-2 to TRBJ1-4; D is unresolved. The CDR3 is made up of 14 amino acids. Trimming removed 3 bases at V and 2 bases at J, with 7 bases between. Germline V gene lookup returns CDR1 SGHTA and CDR2 FQGNSA. CDR3 DNA sequence: TGTGCCAGCAGCTTTTGGCAGACTAATGAAAAACTGTTTTTT. Protein sequence: CASSFWQTNEKLFF.

CDR3 loop: CASSLVYGTAHPNYGYTF. Written as DNA, the CDR3 is TGCGCCAGCAGCTTGGTATATGGGACAGCACATCCTAACTATGGCTACACCTTC. The rearrangement uses TRBV5-1 and TRBJ1-2; 7 nucleotides line up with TRBD1. Germline-derived CDR1 and CDR2 are SGHRS and YFSETQ. The J segment lost 0 bases and the V segment lost 0 bases, leaving 11 bases of the junction unmatched. This CDR3 has 18 residues.

The chain combines TRBV7-9 with TRBJ2-7; TRBD1 matches at 7 bases. This CDR3 is 14 amino acids long. The germline gives CDR1 SEHNR, CDR2 FQNEAQ (reference sequence). V shed 3 bases, J shed 2 bases, and the junction held 4 bases outside the gene matches. The CDR3 protein is CASSLRDRAYEQYF. For the CDR3, the DNA is TGTGCCAGCAGCTTGAGGGACAGAGCCTACGAGCAGTACTTC. Full variable domain (rest looked up from reference TRBV7-9 and TRBJ2-7): DTGVSQNPRHKITKRGQNVTFRCDPISEHNRLYWYRQTLGQGPEFLTYFQNEAQLEKSRLLSDRFSAERPKGSFSTLEIQRTEQGDSAMYLCASSLRDRAYEQYFGPGTRLTVT.

This chain connects TRBV28 to TRBJ1-5; 9 bases map to TRBD1. Germline V gene data show CDR1 as MDHEN and CDR2 as SYDVKM. This CDR3 region has 15 residues. After removal of 5 bases from V and 4 bases from J, the junction contained 6 bases not matched to a gene. The CDR3 is CASSDPGQGNQPQHF. The CDR3 nucleotides are TGTGCCAGCAGTGACCCGGGACAGGGAAATCAGCCCCAGCATTTT.

This chain joins TRBV28 and TRBJ1-5, with TRBD1 matching over 7 bases. The CDR3 is 15 residues long. Germline loops: CDR1 MDHEN, CDR2 SYDVKM. V was clipped by 2 bases and J by 3 bases; unmatched bases: 4. Here the CDR3 DNA reads TGTGCCAGCAGTTTAGGGACAGCAATCAATCAGCCCCAGCATTTT. Amino acids: CASSLGTAINQPQHF.

This chain connects TRBV6-7 to TRBJ2-6; 10 bases fit TRBD1. TRBV6-7 is designated an ORF whose function remains uncertain. There are 15 residues in the CDR3. The V gene end was trimmed by 9 bases and the J gene end by 2 bases; junction bases not matched to a gene: 4. The CDR3 sequence: CARRDRGTGANVLTF. The CDR3 DNA follows: TGTGCCAGAAGGGACAGGGGTACTGGGGCCAACGTCCTGACTTTC.

The CDR3 nucleotides are TGTGCCAGCAGTTTCGCCCGACAGGGACCCACTGAAGCTTTCTTT. Translating gives CASSFARQGPTEAFF. The chain has TRBV27 and TRBJ1-1; 7 bases line up with TRBD1. V lost 3 bases and J lost 4; bases outside the gene matches: 8. This CDR3 contains 15 residues. CDR1 is MNHEY, CDR2 SMNVEV, per germline (reference sequence).

The chain uses TRBV11-3 and TRBJ2-3, with TRBD1 matching 11 bases. The junction had 5 bases not matched to a gene; V was cut back by 4 bases and J by 5 bases. The germline V gene encodes CDR1 SGHNT and CDR2 YENEEA. The CDR3 is 15 residues long. CDR3 residues: CASSSWDRGIDTQYF. Here the CDR3 DNA reads TGTGCCAGCAGCTCCTGGGACAGGGGGATAGATACGCAGTATTTT. Combining the CDR3 with reference TRBV11-3 and TRBJ2-3 gives the whole variable domain EAGVVQSPRYKIIEKKQPVAFWCNPISGHNTLYWYLQNLGQGPELLIRYENEEAVDDSQLPKDRFSAERLKGVDSTLKIQPAELGDSAVYLCASSSWDRGIDTQYFGPGTRLTVL.

This rearrangement joins TRBV30 to TRBJ1-1; 7 nucleotides align to TRBD1. The CDR3 extends over 13 amino acids. The germline V gene encodes CDR1 GTSNPN and CDR2 SVGIG (reference sequence). V lost 5 bases to trimming and J lost 1 base; unmatched junction nucleotides: 4. The CDR3 DNA sequence: TGTGCCTGGGGGGGACAGACGAACACTGAAGCTTTCTTT. Its protein is CAWGGQTNTEAFF. The variable domain in full, completed from reference TRBV30 and TRBJ1-1, reads SQTIHQWPATLVQPVGSPLSLECTVEGTSNPNLYWYRQAAGRGLQLLFYSVGIGQISSEVPQNLSASRPQDRQFILSSKKLLLSDSGFYLCAWGGQTNTEAFFGQGTRLTVV.

This sequence joins TRBV28 and TRBJ2-7; D is undetermined. Per germline, CDR1 MDHEN and CDR2 SYDVKM. The CDR3 totals 14 residues. V shed 8 bases and J shed 3 bases, with 17 bases lying between them. Written as DNA, the CDR3 is TGTGCCAGCCATGGTAACCAGTTCAGCTACGAGCAGTACTTC. It codes for CASHGNQFSYEQYF.

DNA for the CDR3: TGTGCCAGCAGCTTGTGGGTCGACGGACTCTATGGCTACACCTTC. Protein: CASSLWVDGLYGYTF. The chain links TRBV5-5 to TRBJ1-2; D is unresolved. V was pared by 1 base and J by 4 bases, with 14 bases between. Germline assignment: CDR1 SGHKS and CDR2 YYEKEE (reference sequence). This CDR3 has 15 amino acids.

V and J are TRBV5-1 and TRBJ1-4; D gene unclear. The CDR3 totals 13 residues. Germline values: CDR1 SGHRS, CDR2 YFSETQ. Between the trimmed V and J ends, which lost 5 bases and 3 bases, there was a span of 8 bases. CDR3 residues: CASSPGPNEKLFF. CDR3 coding DNA: TGCGCCAGCAGTCCGGGTCCTAATGAAAAACTGTTTTTT.

The V gene is TRBV10-3, the J gene TRBJ1-2, with TRBD1 matching over 8 bases. The CDR3 has 16 residues. In germline, CDR1 is ENHRY, CDR2 SYGVKD. J lost 0 bases, V lost 1 base, and 4 bases had no gene match. The CDR3 reads CAISEFGQGANYGYTF. Here the CDR3 DNA reads TGTGCCATCAGTGAGTTCGGACAGGGAGCTAACTATGGCTACACCTTC.

CDR3 in amino acids: CATSRGRNTEAFF. DNA of the CDR3: TGTGCCACCAGCAGAGGTCGGAACACTGAAGCTTTCTTT. The chain is built from TRBV15 and TRBJ1-1; no reliable D call. In germline, CDR1 is LNHNV, CDR2 YYDKDF (reference sequence). The V end was cut by 1 base, the J end by 1 base, with 4 bases between. This CDR3 spans 13 amino acids.

On this clone itself: Other DNA variants within this sample encode the same CDR3. The CDR3 nucleotides are TGTGCCAGCACTCCTACCGGGACAGAGTACGAGCAGTACTTC. This translates into CASTPTGTEYEQYF. The chain has TRBV6-5 and TRBJ2-7; 7 bases are shared with TRBD1. CDR1 is MNHEY, CDR2 SVGAGI, per germline. The V and J ends lost 7 bases and 4 bases, in that order; junction bases with no gene match: 10. The CDR3 runs 14 residues.